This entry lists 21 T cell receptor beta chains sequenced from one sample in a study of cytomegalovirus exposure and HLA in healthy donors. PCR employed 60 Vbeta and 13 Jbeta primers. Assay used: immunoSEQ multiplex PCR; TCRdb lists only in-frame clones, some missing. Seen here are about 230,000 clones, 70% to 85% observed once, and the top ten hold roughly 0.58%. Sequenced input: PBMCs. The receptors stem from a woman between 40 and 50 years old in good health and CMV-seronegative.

The CDR3 DNA reads TGTGCCAGCAGTTTATCTTCAGGGAAAGGGGGCTACACCTTC. Encoded protein: CASSLSSGKGGYTF. The chain is built from TRBV28 and TRBJ1-2; D may be TRBD1 (5 bases). This CDR3 comprises 14 residues. Germline V gene lookup returns CDR1 MDHEN and CDR2 SYDVKM. Trimming stripped 1 base from V and 8 bases from J, with 14 bases between.

CDR3 amino acids: CASSPRGFTDTQYF. DNA for the CDR3: TGTGCCAGCAGTCCACGCGGGTTCACAGATACGCAGTATTTT. V usage is TRBV6-5 and J usage is TRBJ2-3; weak D call: TRBD2 (5 bases). The CDR3 is 14 amino acids. Trimming took off 5 bases at V and 2 bases at J, with 11 bases between the two ends. CDR1 is MNHEY and CDR2 is SVGAGI in the germline V gene.

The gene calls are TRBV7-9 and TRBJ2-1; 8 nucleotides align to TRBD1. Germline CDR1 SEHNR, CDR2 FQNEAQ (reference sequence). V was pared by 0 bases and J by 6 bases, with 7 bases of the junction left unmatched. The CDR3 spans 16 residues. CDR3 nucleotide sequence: TGTGCCAGCAGCTTAGCCCTAGGACAGGGTGGCAATGAGCAGTTCTTC. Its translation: CASSLALGQGGNEQFF.

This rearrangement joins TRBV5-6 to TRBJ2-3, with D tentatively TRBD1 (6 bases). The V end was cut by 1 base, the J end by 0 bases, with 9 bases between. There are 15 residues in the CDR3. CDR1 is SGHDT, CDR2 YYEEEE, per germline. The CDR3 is CASSLTGRSTDTQYF. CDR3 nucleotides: TGTGCCAGCAGCTTGACAGGGCGGAGCACAGATACGCAGTATTTT.

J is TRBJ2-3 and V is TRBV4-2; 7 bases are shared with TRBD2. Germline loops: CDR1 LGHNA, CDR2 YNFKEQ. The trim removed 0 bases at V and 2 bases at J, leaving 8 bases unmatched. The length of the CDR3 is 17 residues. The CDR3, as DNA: TGTGCCAGCAGCCAAGATTCCACGGGGGGATACACAGATACGCAGTATTTT. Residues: CASSQDSTGGYTDTQYF.

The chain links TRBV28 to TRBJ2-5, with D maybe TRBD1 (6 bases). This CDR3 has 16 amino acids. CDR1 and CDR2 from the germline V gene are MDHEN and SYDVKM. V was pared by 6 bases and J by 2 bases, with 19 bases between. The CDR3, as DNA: TGTGCCAGCAGCCCTCGGCCGGGACATATACAAGAGACCCAGTACTTC. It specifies CASSPRPGHIQETQYF.

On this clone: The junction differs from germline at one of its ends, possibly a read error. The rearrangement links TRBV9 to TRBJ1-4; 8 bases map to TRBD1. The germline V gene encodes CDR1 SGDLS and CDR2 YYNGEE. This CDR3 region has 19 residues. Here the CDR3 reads CANSNPPWTGRPTNEKLFF. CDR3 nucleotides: TGTGCCAACAGCAATCCGCCGTGGACAGGGAGACCAACTAATGAAAAACTGTTTTTT.

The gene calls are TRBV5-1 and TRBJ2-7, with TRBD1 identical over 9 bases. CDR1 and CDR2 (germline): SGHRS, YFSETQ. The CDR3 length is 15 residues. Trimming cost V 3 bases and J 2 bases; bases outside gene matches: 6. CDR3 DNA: TGCGCCAGCAGCTCCTGGGGACAGGGAACCTACGAGCAGTACTTC. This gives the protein CASSSWGQGTYEQYF.

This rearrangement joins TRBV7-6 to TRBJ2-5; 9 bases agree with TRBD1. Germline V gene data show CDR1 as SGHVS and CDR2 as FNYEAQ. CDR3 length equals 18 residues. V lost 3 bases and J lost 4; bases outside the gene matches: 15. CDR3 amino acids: CASSLLPPGQGTRETQYF. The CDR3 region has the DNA TGTGCCAGCAGCTTGCTTCCTCCGGGACAGGGAACGAGAGAGACCCAGTACTTC.

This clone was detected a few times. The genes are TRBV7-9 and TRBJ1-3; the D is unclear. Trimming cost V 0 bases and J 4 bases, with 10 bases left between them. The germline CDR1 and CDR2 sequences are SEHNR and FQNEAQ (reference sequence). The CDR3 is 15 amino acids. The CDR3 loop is CASSLAASTGNTIYF. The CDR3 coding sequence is TGTGCCAGCAGCTTAGCGGCCTCGACAGGAAACACCATATATTTT.

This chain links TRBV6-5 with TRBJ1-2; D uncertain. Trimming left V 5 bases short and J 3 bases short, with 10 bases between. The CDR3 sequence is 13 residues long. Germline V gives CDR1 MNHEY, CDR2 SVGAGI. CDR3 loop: CASSLGDDYGYTF. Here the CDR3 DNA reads TGTGCCAGCAGTCTCGGGGATGACTATGGCTACACCTTC.

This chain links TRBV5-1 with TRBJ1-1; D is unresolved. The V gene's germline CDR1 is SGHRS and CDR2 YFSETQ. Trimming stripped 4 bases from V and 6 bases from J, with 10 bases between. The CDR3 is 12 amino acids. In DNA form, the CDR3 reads TGCGCCAGCAGCGCTAATTTTCCTGAAGCTTTCTTT. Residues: CASSANFPEAFF.

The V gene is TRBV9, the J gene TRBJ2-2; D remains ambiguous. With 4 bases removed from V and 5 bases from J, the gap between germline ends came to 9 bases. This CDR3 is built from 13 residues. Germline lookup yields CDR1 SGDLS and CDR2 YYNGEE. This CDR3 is CASSSRVTGELFF. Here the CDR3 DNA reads TGTGCCAGCAGCTCCCGGGTGACCGGGGAGCTGTTTTTT. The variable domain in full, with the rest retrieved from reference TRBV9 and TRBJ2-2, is DSGVTQTPKHLITATGQRVTLRCSPRSGDLSVYWYQQSLDQGLQFLIQYYNGEERAKGNILERFSAQQFPDLHSELNLSSLELGDSALYFCASSSRVTGELFFGEGSRLTVL.

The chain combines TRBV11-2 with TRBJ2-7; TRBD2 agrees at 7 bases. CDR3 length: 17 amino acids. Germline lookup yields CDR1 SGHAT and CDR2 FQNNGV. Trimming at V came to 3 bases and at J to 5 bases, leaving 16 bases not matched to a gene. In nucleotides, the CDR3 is TGTGCCAGCAGCTTGTCCTTATTCGGGACTAAGGGAAACGAGCAGTACTTC. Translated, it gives CASSLSLFGTKGNEQYF.

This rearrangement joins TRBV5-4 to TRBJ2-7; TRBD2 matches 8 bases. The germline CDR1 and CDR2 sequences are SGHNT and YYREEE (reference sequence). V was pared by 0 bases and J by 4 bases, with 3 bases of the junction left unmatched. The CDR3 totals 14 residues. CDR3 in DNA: TGTGCCAGCAGCTTGGGTAGCGGGGATTACGAGCAGTACTTC. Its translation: CASSLGSGDYEQYF.

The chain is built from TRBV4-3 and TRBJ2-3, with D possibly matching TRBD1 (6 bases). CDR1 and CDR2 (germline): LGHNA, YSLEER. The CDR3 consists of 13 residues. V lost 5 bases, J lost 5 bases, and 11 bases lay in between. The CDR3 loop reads CASSDQGKDTQYF. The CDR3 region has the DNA TGCGCCAGCAGCGACCAGGGGAAAGATACGCAGTATTTT.

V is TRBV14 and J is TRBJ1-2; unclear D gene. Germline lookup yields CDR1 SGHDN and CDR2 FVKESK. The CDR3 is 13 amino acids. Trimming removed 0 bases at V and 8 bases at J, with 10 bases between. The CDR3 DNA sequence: TGTGCCAGCAGCCAAGATGGCGGGAGCGGCTACACCTTC. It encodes CASSQDGGSGYTF. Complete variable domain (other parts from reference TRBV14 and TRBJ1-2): EAGVTQFPSHSVIEKGQTVTLRCDPISGHDNLYWYRRVMGKEIKFLLHFVKESKQDESGMPNNRFLAERTGGTYSTLKVQPAELEDSGVYFCASSQDGGSGYTFGSGTRLTVV.

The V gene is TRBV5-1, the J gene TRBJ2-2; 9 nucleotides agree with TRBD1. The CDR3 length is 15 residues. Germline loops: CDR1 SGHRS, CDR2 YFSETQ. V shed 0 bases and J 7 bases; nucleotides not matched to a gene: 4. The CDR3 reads CASSLGGTGNGELFF. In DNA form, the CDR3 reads TGCGCCAGCAGCTTGGGAGGGACAGGGAACGGGGAGCTGTTTTTT.

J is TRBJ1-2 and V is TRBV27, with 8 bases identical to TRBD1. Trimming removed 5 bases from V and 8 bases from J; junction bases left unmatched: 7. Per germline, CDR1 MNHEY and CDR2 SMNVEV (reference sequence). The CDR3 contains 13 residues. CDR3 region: CASSPRTGSGYTF. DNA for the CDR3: TGTGCCAGCAGTCCTCGGACAGGGAGCGGCTACACCTTC.

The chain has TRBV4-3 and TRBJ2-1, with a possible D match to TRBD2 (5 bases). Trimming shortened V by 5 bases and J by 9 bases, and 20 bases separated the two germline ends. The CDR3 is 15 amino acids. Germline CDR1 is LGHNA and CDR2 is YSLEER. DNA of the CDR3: TGCGCCAGCAGCTCGTCCGGCCAACACGGAGGTGAGCAGTTCTTC. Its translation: CASSSSGQHGGEQFF.

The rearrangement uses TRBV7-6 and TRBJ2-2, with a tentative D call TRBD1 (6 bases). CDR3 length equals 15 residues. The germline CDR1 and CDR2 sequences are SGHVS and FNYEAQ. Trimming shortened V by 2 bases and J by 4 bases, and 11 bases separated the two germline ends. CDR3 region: CASSLSKDSTGELFF. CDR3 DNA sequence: TGTGCCAGCAGCTTATCCAAGGACAGCACCGGGGAGCTGTTTTTT.